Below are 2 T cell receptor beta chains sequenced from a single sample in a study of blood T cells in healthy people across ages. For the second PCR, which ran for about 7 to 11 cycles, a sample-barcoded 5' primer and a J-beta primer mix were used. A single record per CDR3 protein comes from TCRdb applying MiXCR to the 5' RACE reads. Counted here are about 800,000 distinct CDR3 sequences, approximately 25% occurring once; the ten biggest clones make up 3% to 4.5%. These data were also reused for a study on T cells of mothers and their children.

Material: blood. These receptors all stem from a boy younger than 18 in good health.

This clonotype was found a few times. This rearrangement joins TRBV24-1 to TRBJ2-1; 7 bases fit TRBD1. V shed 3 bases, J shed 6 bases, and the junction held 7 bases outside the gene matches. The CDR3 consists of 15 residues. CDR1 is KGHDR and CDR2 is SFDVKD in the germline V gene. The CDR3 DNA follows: TGTGCCACCAGTGATACTCGGGGACAGAGCAATGAGCAGTTCTTC. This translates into CATSDTRGQSNEQFF.

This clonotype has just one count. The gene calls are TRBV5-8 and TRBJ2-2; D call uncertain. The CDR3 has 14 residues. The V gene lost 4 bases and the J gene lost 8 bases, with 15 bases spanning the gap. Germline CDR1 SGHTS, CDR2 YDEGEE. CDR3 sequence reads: CASSAGRELGELFF. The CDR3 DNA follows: TGTGCCAGCAGCGCAGGACGCGAGTTAGGGGAGCTGTTTTTT.